This TCR beta chain originates from a study of control samples from healthy donors and cancer patients. Some clones are missing from TCRdb's copy, which holds only in-frame ones; the method was immunoSEQ multiplex PCR. Here the sample spans about 130,000 clones, about 95% being singletons. The CDR3 runs 14 residues. Germline values: CDR1 LNHDA, CDR2 SQIVND (reference sequence). Trimming took 3 bases from V and 0 from J, leaving 5 bases between them. The sequence derives from a man aged 25-40 years in good health. The sequenced material came from blood. The rearrangement joins TRBV19 to TRBJ1-4; D is uncertain. The CDR3 loop reads CASSIGATNEKLFF. The CDR3 DNA is TGTGCCAGTAGTATTGGGGCAACTAATGAAAAACTGTTTTTT.